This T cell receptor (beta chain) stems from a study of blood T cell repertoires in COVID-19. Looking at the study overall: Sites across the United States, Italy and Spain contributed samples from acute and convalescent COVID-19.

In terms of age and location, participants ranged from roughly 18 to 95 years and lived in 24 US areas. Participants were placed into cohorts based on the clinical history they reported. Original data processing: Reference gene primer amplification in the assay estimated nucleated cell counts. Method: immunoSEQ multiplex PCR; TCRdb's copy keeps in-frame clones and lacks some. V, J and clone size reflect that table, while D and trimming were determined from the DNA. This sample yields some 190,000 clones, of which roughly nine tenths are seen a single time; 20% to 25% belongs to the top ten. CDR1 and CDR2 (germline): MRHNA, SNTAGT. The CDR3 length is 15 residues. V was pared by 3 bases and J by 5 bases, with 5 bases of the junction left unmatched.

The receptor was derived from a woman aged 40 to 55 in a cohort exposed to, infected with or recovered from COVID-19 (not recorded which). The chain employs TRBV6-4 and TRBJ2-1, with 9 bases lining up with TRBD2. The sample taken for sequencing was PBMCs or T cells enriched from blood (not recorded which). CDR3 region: CASSEVAGANNEQFF. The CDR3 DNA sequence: TGTGCCAGCAGTGAAGTAGCGGGGGCTAACAATGAGCAGTTCTTC.